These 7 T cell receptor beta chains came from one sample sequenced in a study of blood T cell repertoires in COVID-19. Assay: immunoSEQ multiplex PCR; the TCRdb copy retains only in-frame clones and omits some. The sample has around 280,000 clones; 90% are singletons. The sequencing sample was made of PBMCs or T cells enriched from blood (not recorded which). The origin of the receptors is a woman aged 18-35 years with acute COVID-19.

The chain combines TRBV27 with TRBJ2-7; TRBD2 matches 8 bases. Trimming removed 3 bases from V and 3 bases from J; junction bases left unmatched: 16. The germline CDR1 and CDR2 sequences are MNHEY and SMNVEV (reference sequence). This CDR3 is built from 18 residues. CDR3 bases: TGTGCCAGCAGTTTGACTAGCGTTCCCACGGTGAACTACTACGAGCAGTACTTC. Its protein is CASSLTSVPTVNYYEQYF.

CDR3 sequence (DNA): TGCGCCTCAACGGGACAGCTTAATGAAAAACTGTTTTTT. Encoded protein: CASTGQLNEKLFF. V gene TRBV10-2 combines with J gene TRBJ1-4; 7 bases fit TRBD1. CDR3 size: 13 residues. J gave up 4 bases and V 11 bases, and 7 bases lay outside the gene matches. Germline CDR1 and CDR2: WSHSY and SAAADI.

The CDR3 region has the DNA TGTGCCAGCAGTTTCTACCCCCCTCAGGGGGAATATAATTCACCCCTCCACTTT. Translating gives CASSFYPPQGEYNSPLHF. The V and J genes are TRBV27 and TRBJ1-6; 7 bases align to TRBD1. Trimming cost V 3 bases and J 4 bases; bases outside gene matches: 12. The CDR3 extends over 18 amino acids. Germline values: CDR1 MNHEY, CDR2 SMNVEV (reference sequence).

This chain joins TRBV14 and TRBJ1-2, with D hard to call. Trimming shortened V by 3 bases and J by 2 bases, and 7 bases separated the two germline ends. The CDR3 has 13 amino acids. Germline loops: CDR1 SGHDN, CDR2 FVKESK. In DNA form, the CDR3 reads TGTGCCAGCAGCCAGGCGGAAAACTATGGCTACACCTTC. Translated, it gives CASSQAENYGYTF. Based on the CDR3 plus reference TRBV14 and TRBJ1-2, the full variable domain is EAGVTQFPSHSVIEKGQTVTLRCDPISGHDNLYWYRRVMGKEIKFLLHFVKESKQDESGMPNNRFLAERTGGTYSTLKVQPAELEDSGVYFCASSQAENYGYTFGSGTRLTVV.

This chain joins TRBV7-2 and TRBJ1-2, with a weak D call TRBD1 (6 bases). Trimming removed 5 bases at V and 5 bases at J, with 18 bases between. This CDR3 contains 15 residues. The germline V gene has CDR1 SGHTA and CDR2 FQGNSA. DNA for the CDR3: TGTGCCAGCAGCATAGGGGGAGAGGTGGGGTATGGCTACACCTTC. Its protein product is CASSIGGEVGYGYTF.

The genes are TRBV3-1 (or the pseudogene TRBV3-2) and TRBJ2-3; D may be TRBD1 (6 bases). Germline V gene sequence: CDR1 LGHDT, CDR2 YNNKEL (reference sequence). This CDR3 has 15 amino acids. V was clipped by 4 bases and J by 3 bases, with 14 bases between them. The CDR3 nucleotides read TGTGCCAGCAGCCCAATTCGCAGGGGTACAGATACGCAGTATTTT. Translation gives CASSPIRRGTDTQYF.

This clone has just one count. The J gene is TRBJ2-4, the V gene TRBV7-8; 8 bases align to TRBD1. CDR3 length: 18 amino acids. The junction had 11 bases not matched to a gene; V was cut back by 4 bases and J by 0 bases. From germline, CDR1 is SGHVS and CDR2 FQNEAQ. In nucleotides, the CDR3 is TGTGCCAGCAGCTCCAGAGAACAGGGGGTCATAGCCAAAAACATTCAGTACTTC. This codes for CASSSREQGVIAKNIQYF.